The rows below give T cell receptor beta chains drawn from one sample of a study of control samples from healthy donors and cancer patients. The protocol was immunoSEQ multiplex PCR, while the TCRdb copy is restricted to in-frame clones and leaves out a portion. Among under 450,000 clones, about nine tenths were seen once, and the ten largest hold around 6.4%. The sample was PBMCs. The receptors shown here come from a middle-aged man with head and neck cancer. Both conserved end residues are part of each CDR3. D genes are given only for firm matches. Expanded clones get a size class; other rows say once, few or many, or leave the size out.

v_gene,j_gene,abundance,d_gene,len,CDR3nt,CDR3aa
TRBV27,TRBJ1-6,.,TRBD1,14,TGTGCCAGCAGTCTCCGGGACAGCCACTTACCCCTCCACTTT,CASSLRDSHLPLHF
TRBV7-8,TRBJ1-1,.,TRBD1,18,TGTGCCAGCAGTAAGGACAGGGTGTCCCGGAAGCAGGGCGCTGAAGCTTTCTTT,CASSKDRVSRKQGAEAFF
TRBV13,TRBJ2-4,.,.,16,TGTGCCAGCAGCTTGGGGCAGGGTTGGGCCAAAAACATTCAGTACTTC,CASSLGQGWAKNIQYF
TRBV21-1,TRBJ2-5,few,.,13,TGTGCCAGCACAAAGAGACAGCCGGAGACCCAGTACTTC,CASTKRQPETQYF
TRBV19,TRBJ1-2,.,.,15,TGTGCCAGTAGTGTACAGATTTCGGTAGACTATGGCTACACCTTC,CASSVQISVDYGYTF
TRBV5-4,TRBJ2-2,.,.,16,TGTGCCAGCAGCTTGGCCTCGAGGGGAAACACCGGGGAGCTGTTTTTT,CASSLASRGNTGELFF
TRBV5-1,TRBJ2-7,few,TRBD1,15,TGCGCCAGCAGCTTTCTACAGGGGGCCACCTACGAGCAGTACTTC,CASSFLQGATYEQYF
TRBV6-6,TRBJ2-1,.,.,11,TGTGCCAGCAGCCCCAACAATGAGCAGTTCTTC,CASSPNNEQFF
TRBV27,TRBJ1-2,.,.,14,TGTGCCAGCAGTTTCATCAGGAGCGCTCATGGCTACACCTTC,CASSFIRSAHGYTF
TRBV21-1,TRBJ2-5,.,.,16,TGTGCCAGCAGCATCCCCCAGGACAGGGCGAAAGAGACCCAGTACTTC,CASSIPQDRAKETQYF
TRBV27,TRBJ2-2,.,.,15,TGTGCCAGCAGTTTATCGTATTGGAACACCGGGGAGCTGTTTTTT,CASSLSYWNTGELFF
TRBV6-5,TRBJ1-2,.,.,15,TGTGCCACCCTGAGGGGAGGACAGACTCGCTATGGCTACACCTTC,CATLRGGQTRYGYTF
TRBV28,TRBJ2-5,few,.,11,TGTGCCAGCAGTTTGGGTATGGATAAGTACTTC,CASSLGMDKYF
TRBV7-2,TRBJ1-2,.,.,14,TGTGCCAGCAGCTTAGACGGAGGGGGTCTTGGCTACACCTTC,CASSLDGGGLGYTF
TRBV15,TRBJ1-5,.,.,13,TGTGCCACCAGCAGAGTCACAAATCAGCCCCAGCATTTT,CATSRVTNQPQHF
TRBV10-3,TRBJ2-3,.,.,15,TGTGCCATCAGTGAGTCGGGGCTCCAGGGGGATACGCAGTATTTT,CAISESGLQGDTQYF
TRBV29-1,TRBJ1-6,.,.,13,TGCAGCGTTGCCGACGGGGACGGATCACCCCTCCACTTT,CSVADGDGSPLHF
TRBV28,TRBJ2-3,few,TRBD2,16,TGTGCCAGCAGTCCACGACTAGCGGGAGTTTGGGATACGCAGTATTTT,CASSPRLAGVWDTQYF
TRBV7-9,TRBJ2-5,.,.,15,TGTGCCAGCAGCTTCCAATCAGGGGAGGGAGAGACCCAGTACTTC,CASSFQSGEGETQYF
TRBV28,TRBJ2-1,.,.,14,TGTGCCAGCAGTGATAGGGGAGCCTACAATGAGCAGTTCTTC,CASSDRGAYNEQFF
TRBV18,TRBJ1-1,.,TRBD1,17,TGTGCCAGCTCATCTAGGCCCATACAGGGGGCGATTACTGAAGCTTTCTTT,CASSSRPIQGAITEAFF
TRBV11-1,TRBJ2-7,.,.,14,TGTGCCAGCAGCGGGGGCTCCGGCCTATACGAGCAGTACTTC,CASSGGSGLYEQYF
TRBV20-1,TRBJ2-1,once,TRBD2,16,TGCAGTGCTAGTACCCCGGGGGGGTACTCCTACAATGAGCAGTTCTTC,CSASTPGGYSYNEQFF
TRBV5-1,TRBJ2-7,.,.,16,TGCGCCAGCAGCTTGTTGGGGGCCGATCCCTCCTACGAGCAGTACTTC,CASSLLGADPSYEQYF
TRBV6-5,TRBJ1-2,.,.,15,TGTGCCAGCAGTTATAAAGTCGGGAACTACTATGGCTACACCTTC,CASSYKVGNYYGYTF
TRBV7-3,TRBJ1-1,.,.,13,TGTGCCAGCAGCTACCAACCGAGGGCTGAAGCTTTCTTT,CASSYQPRAEAFF
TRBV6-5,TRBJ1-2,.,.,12,TGTGCCAGCAGTTACACCGGCTATGGCTACACCTTC,CASSYTGYGYTF